This TCR beta chain was obtained from a study of cytomegalovirus exposure and HLA in healthy donors (TCRdb year 2017). Context from the whole study: In an earlier analysis of roughly 500 of the donors, 276 Gb of sequence data and 117 million unique TCR beta sequences from roughly 200 million T cells were reported. To decide whether each TCR beta V gene segment behaved as functional or pseudogenic, an earlier analysis of some 540 of the donors relied on high-throughput TCR beta sequencing. An early release covering approximately 600 HLA-typed donors comprised about 290 gigabases of sequencing data and 65 million to 100 million unique TCR sequences. The T cell repertoires of 666 subjects were profiled by immunosequencing and related to cytomegalovirus serostatus. Rather than using new phenotypic data, the later analysis identified candidate immune exposures from TCR beta sequences and from how often those sequences occurred across donors. Besides the first cohort of more than 650 subjects, a separate validation cohort made up of over 95 different subjects was used. A handful of DR-DQ haplotypes were handled as single units for association and clustering because linkage in the cohort was strong. A later analysis re-examined previously published TCR beta repertoires from about 700 donors and added high-resolution HLA genotyping to investigate patterns of TCR occurrence. Typing coverage varied by locus: 629-630 donors for A, B, C, DRB1 and DQB1; 500 to 550 for DQA1; 606 for DPA1; some 470 for DPB1. The genetic ancestry cluster associated with self-reported Caucasian donors included 81% of the 300 to 400 genotyped donors. HLA typing included class I and class II loci at four-digit resolution. The study combined high-throughput TCR immunosequencing, statistical association of individual TCRs with disease status, and machine learning to predict cytomegalovirus infection status. The study aimed to test whether signatures of past pathogen exposure could be identified by cataloging public T cell receptors. Every discovery cohort repertoire had been produced on one sequencing platform. Among some 400 genotyped donors of the cohort, an average of around 250,000 unique TCR beta nucleotide sequences was sequenced per donor, of which approximately 19% were non-productive. Donor age, sex, ethnicity and CMV serostatus were compiled alongside the repertoire data. A later genetic analysis used genome-wide SNP genotypes for about three fifths of the 666 donors, treating that subset as a discovery cohort.

The cohort comprised some 700 healthy bone marrow donors. At the time of sampling, every cohort member was nominally healthy, though immune exposures that went unrecorded were likely present. The donor was CMV seronegative and belonged to the group of 320 or so seronegative cohort members. Every donor gave a peripheral blood sample, and the peripheral blood mononuclear cells from that sample were used for TCR beta sequencing. Genomic DNA was extracted from the blood cell samples with the Qiagen DNeasy Blood Extraction Kit. Overall study results and their limits: In a later genetic analysis, a missense DCLRE1C variant was associated with V-gene and J-gene trimming of TCR beta chains, and the association was replicated in an independent cohort. Compared with the approximately 670-donor mean, donors in an Asian-associated ancestry cluster had fewer N-insertions in productive TCRs, according to a later genetic analysis. A later analysis reported that several top co-occurrence clusters appeared linked to parvovirus B19, influenza, CMV and Epstein-Barr virus. The classifier was reported to diagnose cytomegalovirus status with high specificity and sensitivity in both the original cohort and the validation cohort. For the cohort, immune exposure information was limited to CMV serostatus. A cluster of highly shared sequence variants was judged likely to represent a technical artifact of the sequencing pipeline. A further reported finding was that TCR beta sequences accurately predicted the HLA-A and HLA-B alleles for most subjects in the first cohort. When HLA alleles, especially DR and DQ, strongly co-occurred, attributing TCR associations to individual alleles was difficult. While some public TCRs were present in many individuals, most TCR sequences turned up only very rarely across donors. An earlier analysis of 450 to 750 of the donors showed that most TCR beta V segments appeared in productive rearrangements either about 87% or about 30% of the time, which broadly matched IMGT annotations. The study gave a list of some 150 TCR beta chains associated with cytomegalovirus. A few of the identified cytomegalovirus-associated TCR beta chains were confirmed in vitro to be specific for cytomegalovirus antigens. The presence/absence analyses assumed that sequencing depth was roughly uniform across donors, and that assumption may not be true. Because HLA typing was unavailable for some donors at each locus, only the typed subset was used in association tests. This cohort had only TCR beta chains sequenced, and the lack of alpha or paired-chain data limited which features could be detected. According to a later analysis, most CMV-associated TCR beta chains appeared to be HLA-restricted, and the HLA associations seemed to be driven largely by CMV exposure. At a false discovery rate of 0.05, a later analysis linked 16,951 TCR beta sequences to specific HLA alleles. Linkage disequilibrium might explain the correlated functional status among segregating V segments, but an unknown experimental factor could not be ruled out. In a later analysis, TCR association rates were found to vary across HLA loci, with the most associated TCRs seen for DRB1 alleles and the fewest for HLA-C alleles. Because counts were too low, approximately 18 rarely observed V segments, including chromosome 9 orphons, were excluded from the earlier analysis of 587 of the donors. Compared with equally common non-associated chains, HLA-associated TCR beta chains in a later analysis were more clonally expanded and had lower generation probabilities. The authors suggested that the approach could potentially be extended to other disease states and immunological phenotypes.

The library was generated by the immunoSEQ multiplex PCR assay. For the multiplex PCR, a mixture combining 60 forward primers for TCR Vbeta segments and 13 reverse primers for TCR Jbeta segments was used. A multiplex PCR assay on genomic DNA amplified the CDR3 region of rearranged TCR beta genes. On the Illumina HiSeq System, the amplified TCR beta libraries were sequenced as 87-base-pair reads. As for the authors' bioinformatics: A later analysis counted tens of millions of unique TCR beta chains across the 666 repertoires, and around 12 million of these chains were shared by at least two donors. To remove PCR and sequencing errors, raw reads were error-corrected and collapsed into unique sequences using a nearest-neighbor algorithm that merged closely related sequences. To assign V, D and J gene segments, CDR3 sequences were aligned to IMGT reference sequences. For a sequence to be retained, at least a six-nucleotide match to both a V gene segment and a J gene segment was required. A rearrangement was called productive if the CDR3 had no stop codons and remained in frame with V and J, and every other rearrangement was called non-productive. CDR3 was defined according to IMGT convention as the region running from the second conserved V-encoded cysteine to the conserved J-encoded phenylalanine. The earlier analysis of about 570 of the donors excluded any sequence lacking an unambiguous match to a single V gene segment. In an earlier analysis of a few hundred of the donors, V segments were called functional above 56.7% productive rearrangements and were called segregating when the between-donor standard deviation exceeded 5%. A statistical classification framework was developed to diagnose cytomegalovirus status using the catalog of TCR beta chain sequences. In a later analysis, V and J genes were assigned by comparing TCR nucleotide sequences against IMGT/GENE-DB human TR gene sequences. In a later analysis, CDR3 sequences and most-parsimonious VDJ recombination scenarios were assigned using the TCRdist pipeline. A later analysis defined each TCR beta chain by its CDR3 amino acid sequence plus V-gene family, and excluded reads lacking a unique V-gene family. To address suspected cross-contamination and a sequencing artifact, a later analysis removed 450 to 700 highly shared, low-generation-probability nucleotide sequences. A later analysis calculated a clonal expansion index for each public chain from normalized within-repertoire ranks of inferred template counts. In a later analysis, generation probabilities were computed using a VDJ recombination model fitted to out-of-frame rearrangements, and the results were checked against IGoR. In a later analysis, TCR-TCR, TCR-HLA and TCR-CMV co-occurrence was scored with hypergeometric tests, and a repertoire-size bias correction was applied to TCR pairs. In a later analysis, false discovery rates were estimated by permuting HLA or CMV assignments 20 times. A later analysis grouped co-occurring TCRs with DBSCAN, adding TCRdist sequence similarity when clustering within HLA-allele-positive subsets. Repertoires with fewer than 30,000 or more than 120,000 public chains were left out of co-occurrence clustering, as were five repertoires with anomalous nucleotide sharing. The source is immuneACCESS, and TCRdb retained only in-frame sequences with V and J called. Part of the clones is not carried over; for the studies checked, unresolved V genes explain less than half of this, and the remainder is unexplained. For V, J and clone size, that table is used; D and trimming come from the DNA. A total of some 160,000 clones appear in this sample, 75% to 90% of them only once. Nearly 2% of the sample lies in the top ten.

A note on this clone: The antigen it recognizes is unknown. One base away there is no much larger clone; base qualities are not given.

Specimen: PBMCs. The sequence was collected from a woman in her late teens or twenties in good health and CMV-seronegative.

The sequenced DNA: TGTGCCAGCACCCCGGGACAGGGGACAGATACGCAGTATTTT. Its protein is CASTPGQGTDTQYF. The V gene is TRBV6-5 and the J gene is TRBJ2-3; 10 nucleotides in the junction match TRBD1. The CDR3 covers 14 residues, taking in both the cysteine and the phenylalanine. The retained sequence is limited to the CDR3, 42 bases, with the frame set at the first base. Trimming removed 7 bases from V and 3 bases from J; the gene matches leave 4 bases unexplained. The CDR1 and CDR2 encoded by the germline V gene are MNHEY and SVGAGI.